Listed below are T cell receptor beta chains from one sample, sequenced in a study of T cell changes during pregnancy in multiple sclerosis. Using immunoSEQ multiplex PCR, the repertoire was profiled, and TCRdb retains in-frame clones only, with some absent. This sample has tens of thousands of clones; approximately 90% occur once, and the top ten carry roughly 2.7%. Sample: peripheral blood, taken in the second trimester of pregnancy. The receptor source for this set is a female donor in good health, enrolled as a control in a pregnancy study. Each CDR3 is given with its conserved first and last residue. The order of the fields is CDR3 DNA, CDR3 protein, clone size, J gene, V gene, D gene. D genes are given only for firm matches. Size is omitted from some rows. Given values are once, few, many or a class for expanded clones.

CDR3nt: TGTGCCAGCAGCGTAGGGGAGCAGCTATATTTT
CDR3aa: CASSVGEQLYF
abundance: NA
j_gene: TRBJ1-3
v_gene: TRBV9
d_gene: NA

CDR3nt: TGTGCCAGCAGCCACACTAGCGGGTCGTCCTACGAGCAGTACTTC
CDR3aa: CASSHTSGSSYEQYF
abundance: few
j_gene: TRBJ2-7
v_gene: TRBV4-2
d_gene: TRBD2

CDR3nt: TGTGCCAGCATAGGGGCTCTATACTCCTACGAGCAGTACTTC
CDR3aa: CASIGALYSYEQYF
abundance: NA
j_gene: TRBJ2-7
v_gene: TRBV2
d_gene: NA

CDR3nt: TGTGCCAGCAGCTTTCCCCCCCAGCGGGACCACAATGAGCAGTTCTTC
CDR3aa: CASSFPPQRDHNEQFF
abundance: NA
j_gene: TRBJ2-1
v_gene: TRBV7-9
d_gene: TRBD2

CDR3nt: TGTGCCAGCACCCGAAAGGGAGCGGGTGGTTACCCAGATACGCAGTATTTT
CDR3aa: CASTRKGAGGYPDTQYF
abundance: NA
j_gene: TRBJ2-3
v_gene: TRBV2
d_gene: NA

CDR3nt: TGTGCCAGCAGCTTAGATCGCCCTCCGGTGTATAATTCACCCCTCCACTTT
CDR3aa: CASSLDRPPVYNSPLHF
abundance: NA
j_gene: TRBJ1-6
v_gene: TRBV11-2
d_gene: NA

CDR3nt: TGTGCCAGTAGTATATTGTCTGGGACAGGGGGCGAGCAGTACTTC
CDR3aa: CASSILSGTGGEQYF
abundance: once
j_gene: TRBJ2-7
v_gene: TRBV19
d_gene: TRBD1

CDR3nt: TGTGCCAGCAGTTTATCCGGGGCAGGGGGCATGGGTGGCTACACCTTC
CDR3aa: CASSLSGAGGMGGYTF
abundance: NA
j_gene: TRBJ1-2
v_gene: TRBV27
d_gene: TRBD1

CDR3nt: TGTGCCAGCAGCCAAGAGTTGGGACAGGGTAGTGAAAAACTGTTTTTT
CDR3aa: CASSQELGQGSEKLFF
abundance: many
j_gene: TRBJ1-4
v_gene: TRBV4-2
d_gene: TRBD1

CDR3nt: TGTGCCAGCAGCAACCCCCCCGGGGGCGAGCAGTACTTC
CDR3aa: CASSNPPGGEQYF
abundance: NA
j_gene: TRBJ2-7
v_gene: TRBV7-2
d_gene: NA

CDR3nt: TGTGCCAGCAGCGTAGGACAGCCTTACACCTACGAGCAGTACTTC
CDR3aa: CASSVGQPYTYEQYF
abundance: NA
j_gene: TRBJ2-7
v_gene: TRBV9
d_gene: NA

CDR3nt: TGTGCCATCAGTGAGAGGGCAGGGAGGGATCAGCCCCAGCATTTT
CDR3aa: CAISERAGRDQPQHF
abundance: NA
j_gene: TRBJ1-5
v_gene: TRBV10-3
d_gene: NA

CDR3nt: TGTGCCTGGAGTAGGAAAAGGACTAGCGGAGTATACAATGAGCAGTTCTTC
CDR3aa: CAWSRKRTSGVYNEQFF
abundance: NA
j_gene: TRBJ2-1
v_gene: TRBV30
d_gene: TRBD2

CDR3nt: TGTGCTACCTTGGGGGGGGCCTACGAGCAGTACTTC
CDR3aa: CATLGGAYEQYF
abundance: NA
j_gene: TRBJ2-7
v_gene: TRBV6-5
d_gene: TRBD2

CDR3nt: TGTGCCAGCACGGGAGGCTACAATCAGCCCCAGCATTTT
CDR3aa: CASTGGYNQPQHF
abundance: once
j_gene: TRBJ1-5
v_gene: TRBV2
d_gene: NA

CDR3nt: TGCGCCAGCAGCCAAGTTGAGCTCGGCCAGGCGGGGGCCAACGTCCTGACTTTC
CDR3aa: CASSQVELGQAGANVLTF
abundance: NA
j_gene: TRBJ2-6
v_gene: TRBV4-1
d_gene: NA

CDR3nt: TGTGCTAGTGGTTTGTCCCCGGCAGGTGAGCAGTTCTTC
CDR3aa: CASGLSPAGEQFF
abundance: NA
j_gene: TRBJ2-1
v_gene: TRBV12-5
d_gene: NA

CDR3nt: TGTGCCAGCAGCCAAGGGGGGGGGACAAACCAGAACTTC
CDR3aa: CASSQGGGTNQNF
abundance: NA
j_gene: TRBJ2-5
v_gene: TRBV5-6
d_gene: NA

CDR3nt: TGTGCCATCAGGGGGGCTCTCGGACAGAGCACAGATACGCAGTATTTT
CDR3aa: CAIRGALGQSTDTQYF
abundance: NA
j_gene: TRBJ2-3
v_gene: TRBV10-3
d_gene: NA